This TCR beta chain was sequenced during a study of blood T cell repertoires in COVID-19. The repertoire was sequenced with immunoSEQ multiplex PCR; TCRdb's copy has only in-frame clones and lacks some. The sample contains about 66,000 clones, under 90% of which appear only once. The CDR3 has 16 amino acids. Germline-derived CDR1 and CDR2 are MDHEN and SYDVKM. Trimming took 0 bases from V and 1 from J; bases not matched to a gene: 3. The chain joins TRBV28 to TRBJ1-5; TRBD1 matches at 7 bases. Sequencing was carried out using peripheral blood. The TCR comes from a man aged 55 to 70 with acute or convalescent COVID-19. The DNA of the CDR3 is TGTGCCAGCAGTTTATGGACAGGGATGAGCAATCAGCCCCAGCATTTT. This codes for CASSLWTGMSNQPQHF.